The rows below give T cell receptor beta chains drawn from one sample of a study of T-cell reconstitution after alpha-beta-depleted transplantation in children. Each CDR3 protein is one row after TCRdb ran MiXCR on the PCR reads. The table lists about 980,000 distinct CDR3 sequences, about 29% of them singletons, with roughly 28% in the top ten. The sample was PBMCs, mostly from graft donor cells, taken 360 days after TCRalphabeta/CD19-depleted stem cell transplant. These receptors were obtained from a boy under two years old who had a stem cell transplant for SCID, so the T cells may come from the graft donor. CDR3s include the opening cysteine and the closing phenylalanine or tryptophan. The D gene is left open where the match is weak. Rows give clone size only sometimes, using once, few, many, or a class for an expanded clone.

j_call: TRBJ2-3; d_call: NA; cdr3_length: 16; v_call: TRBV24-1; clone_size: few; cdr3_aa: CATSDLAGVNTDTQYF; cdr3_nt: TGTGCCACCAGTGATTTGGCAGGGGTGAACACAGATACGCAGTATTTT
j_call: TRBJ2-2; d_call: NA; cdr3_length: 16; v_call: TRBV14; clone_size: NA; cdr3_aa: CASSQDMDRITGELFF; cdr3_nt: TGTGCCAGCAGCCAAGATATGGACAGAATCACCGGGGAGCTGTTTTTT
j_call: TRBJ2-5; d_call: TRBD1; cdr3_length: 17; v_call: TRBV25-1; clone_size: NA; cdr3_aa: CASSEFPGTGGEETQYF; cdr3_nt: TGTGCCAGCAGTGAATTCCCTGGGACAGGGGGCGAAGAGACCCAGTACTTC
j_call: TRBJ1-6; d_call: NA; cdr3_length: 16; v_call: TRBV23-1; clone_size: few; cdr3_aa: CASSQYGSSYNSPLHF; cdr3_nt: TGCGCCAGCAGTCAATATGGGAGCTCCTATAATTCACCCCTCCACTTT
j_call: TRBJ2-7; d_call: NA; cdr3_length: 15; v_call: TRBV29-1; clone_size: few; cdr3_aa: CSVVPNSGTPYEQYF; cdr3_nt: TGCAGCGTTGTCCCAAACTCCGGTACGCCCTACGAGCAGTACTTC
j_call: TRBJ2-1; d_call: TRBD1; cdr3_length: 14; v_call: TRBV6-1; clone_size: NA; cdr3_aa: CASKGTPGGGEQFF; cdr3_nt: TGTGCCAGCAAAGGCACCCCAGGGGGTGGTGAGCAGTTCTTC
j_call: TRBJ2-2; d_call: NA; cdr3_length: 16; v_call: TRBV12-3/TRBV12-4; clone_size: few; cdr3_aa: CASSETRMGDTGELFF; cdr3_nt: TGTGCCAGCAGTGAAACACGGATGGGGGACACCGGGGAGCTGTTTTTT
j_call: TRBJ2-1; d_call: TRBD2; cdr3_length: 15; v_call: TRBV11-3; clone_size: NA; cdr3_aa: CASSLGRGGRNEQFF; cdr3_nt: TGTGCCAGCAGCTTAGGGCGGGGGGGCCGCAATGAGCAGTTCTTC
j_call: TRBJ2-7; d_call: NA; cdr3_length: 13; v_call: TRBV5-1; clone_size: few; cdr3_aa: CASREGVFYEQYF; cdr3_nt: TGCGCCAGCAGAGAGGGGGTATTCTACGAGCAGTACTTC
j_call: TRBJ2-2; d_call: NA; cdr3_length: 16; v_call: TRBV4-1; clone_size: NA; cdr3_aa: CASSQEEVTSDRELFF; cdr3_nt: TGCGCCAGCAGCCAAGAAGAGGTAACGTCGGACAGGGAGCTGTTTTTT
j_call: TRBJ2-2; d_call: TRBD1; cdr3_length: 17; v_call: TRBV5-1; clone_size: NA; cdr3_aa: CASSPWIGGFDTGELFF; cdr3_nt: TGCGCCAGCAGCCCATGGATAGGGGGCTTTGACACCGGGGAGCTGTTTTTT
j_call: TRBJ2-2; d_call: NA; cdr3_length: 13; v_call: TRBV7-8; clone_size: NA; cdr3_aa: CASSFNEVGELFF; cdr3_nt: TGTGCCAGCAGCTTTAACGAGGTCGGGGAGCTGTTTTTT
j_call: TRBJ2-1; d_call: TRBD2; cdr3_length: 17; v_call: TRBV4-1; clone_size: few; cdr3_aa: CASSHQSGGVSYNEQFF; cdr3_nt: TGCGCCAGCAGCCACCAAAGCGGGGGGGTTTCTTACAATGAGCAGTTCTTC
j_call: TRBJ2-1; d_call: TRBD2; cdr3_length: 15; v_call: TRBV29-1; clone_size: NA; cdr3_aa: CSARSSAGGRNEQFF; cdr3_nt: TGCAGCGCCCGGTCCTCAGCGGGGGGGAGGAATGAGCAGTTCTTC
j_call: TRBJ1-1; d_call: NA; cdr3_length: 15; v_call: TRBV7-9; clone_size: NA; cdr3_aa: CASSSRTDGDTEAFF; cdr3_nt: TGTGCCAGCAGCTCCCGGACCGACGGGGACACTGAAGCTTTCTTT
j_call: TRBJ1-1; d_call: NA; cdr3_length: 13; v_call: TRBV6-6; clone_size: once; cdr3_aa: CASSYPENTEAFF; cdr3_nt: TGTGCCAGCAGTTACCCTGAAAACACTGAAGCTTTCTTT
j_call: TRBJ2-7; d_call: TRBD1; cdr3_length: 15; v_call: TRBV27; clone_size: NA; cdr3_aa: CASSRGQTIAYEQYF; cdr3_nt: TGTGCCAGCAGCCGGGGACAGACTATCGCCTACGAGCAGTACTTC
j_call: TRBJ2-2; d_call: TRBD1; cdr3_length: 14; v_call: TRBV9; clone_size: NA; cdr3_aa: CASSVNRGTGELFF; cdr3_nt: TGTGCCAGCAGCGTGAACAGGGGCACCGGGGAGCTGTTTTTT
j_call: TRBJ2-7; d_call: TRBD2; cdr3_length: 15; v_call: TRBV12-3/TRBV12-4; clone_size: NA; cdr3_aa: CASSSPGTSGYEQYF; cdr3_nt: TGTGCCAGCAGTTCACCCGGGACTAGCGGTTACGAGCAGTACTTC
j_call: TRBJ2-3; d_call: TRBD2; cdr3_length: 16; v_call: TRBV27; clone_size: NA; cdr3_aa: CASSTANGGRSDTQYF; cdr3_nt: TGTGCCAGCAGTACCGCGAACGGGGGGAGGTCAGATACGCAGTATTTT
j_call: TRBJ2-5; d_call: NA; cdr3_length: 14; v_call: TRBV9; clone_size: few; cdr3_aa: CASSVSGSTWTQYF; cdr3_nt: TGTGCCAGCAGCGTATCCGGGTCCACGTGGACCCAGTACTTC
j_call: TRBJ2-2; d_call: TRBD1; cdr3_length: 17; v_call: TRBV6-1; clone_size: NA; cdr3_aa: CASHPLGTGSNTGELFF; cdr3_nt: TGTGCCAGCCATCCCCTCGGGACAGGGTCGAACACCGGGGAGCTGTTTTTT
j_call: TRBJ2-7; d_call: NA; cdr3_length: 17; v_call: TRBV5-1; clone_size: few; cdr3_aa: CASSLAPTAGATYEQYF; cdr3_nt: TGCGCCAGCAGCTTGGCTCCAACGGCGGGGGCTACCTACGAGCAGTACTTC
j_call: TRBJ1-5; d_call: NA; cdr3_length: 15; v_call: TRBV12-3/TRBV12-4; clone_size: NA; cdr3_aa: CASSFSGDNNQPQHF; cdr3_nt: TGTGCCAGCAGTTTCTCAGGGGACAACAATCAGCCCCAGCATTTT
j_call: TRBJ1-3; d_call: NA; cdr3_length: 16; v_call: TRBV12-3/TRBV12-4; clone_size: many; cdr3_aa: CASSPLISGYGNTIYF; cdr3_nt: TGTGCCAGCAGTCCACTCATTTCGGGTTATGGAAACACCATATATTTT
j_call: TRBJ2-7; d_call: NA; cdr3_length: 12; v_call: TRBV4-3; clone_size: few; cdr3_aa: CASSHPGAEQYF; cdr3_nt: TGCGCCAGCAGCCACCCGGGAGCCGAGCAGTACTTC
j_call: TRBJ2-3; d_call: TRBD2; cdr3_length: 13; v_call: TRBV5-1; clone_size: few; cdr3_aa: CASYGGGPDTQYF; cdr3_nt: TGCGCCAGCTACGGCGGGGGGCCAGATACGCAGTATTTT
j_call: TRBJ2-3; d_call: NA; cdr3_length: 14; v_call: TRBV7-3; clone_size: few; cdr3_aa: CASSRDPLLDTQYF; cdr3_nt: TGTGCCAGCAGCCGGGACCCGTTACTCGATACGCAGTATTTT
j_call: TRBJ1-1; d_call: NA; cdr3_length: 13; v_call: TRBV7-2; clone_size: many; cdr3_aa: CASSPVLYEEAFF; cdr3_nt: TGTGCCAGCAGCCCAGTACTCTACGAAGAAGCTTTCTTT
j_call: TRBJ2-7; d_call: TRBD1; cdr3_length: 13; v_call: TRBV29-1; clone_size: NA; cdr3_aa: CSATRQGWYEQYF; cdr3_nt: TGCAGCGCTACCCGACAGGGGTGGTACGAGCAGTACTTC
j_call: TRBJ2-5; d_call: TRBD2; cdr3_length: 14; v_call: TRBV20-1; clone_size: few; cdr3_aa: CSAEPRGDQETQYF; cdr3_nt: TGCAGTGCCGAGCCACGGGGGGATCAAGAGACCCAGTACTTC